Detailed here is one T cell receptor (beta chain). Its target is unknown. The V segment lost 6 bases and the J segment 2 bases; nucleotides outside the gene matches: 15. From germline, CDR1 is MDHEN and CDR2 SYDVKM. The CDR3 runs 17 residues. With 60 Vbeta and 13 Jbeta primers, the PCR was carried out. Profiled with immunoSEQ multiplex PCR; TCRdb holds only in-frame clones, not every one. Among 150,000 to 200,000 clones listed, around 83% were seen once. The data were obtained in a study of cytomegalovirus exposure and HLA in healthy donors. Study findings and constraints: Certain sequence variants were highly shared and formed a cluster, and this cluster was likely a sequencing artifact. Later analysis demonstrated an association between a missense DCLRE1C variant and TCR beta V- and J-gene trimming.

The source is a male donor in good health and CMV-seropositive. Material: PBMCs. The chain joins TRBV28 to TRBJ2-7, with 8 bases matching TRBD2. The CDR3 bases are TGTGCCAGCAGAAATCCTGCGAGCGGGAGAGGGACCTACGAGCAGTACTTC. Its protein is CASRNPASGRGTYEQYF. The entire variable domain, with the rest obtained from reference TRBV28 and TRBJ2-7, is as follows: DVKVTQSSRYLVKRTGEKVFLECVQDMDHENMFWYRQDPGLGLRLIYFSYDVKMKEKGDIPEGYSVSREKKERFSLILESASTNQTSMYLCASRNPASGRGTYEQYFGPGTRLTVT.